The 26 T cell receptor beta chains listed next were all sequenced from one sample in a study of CD4+ T cells in melanoma. Data came from immunoSEQ multiplex PCR; TCRdb stores just in-frame clones and leaves some out. The sample consists of 90,000 to 130,000 clones, about 92% of them appearing once. The specimen was peripheral blood. All receptors come from a human donor with melanoma.

This chain joins TRBV18 and TRBJ1-4; D is unresolved. The V gene lost 0 bases and the J gene lost 8 bases, with 7 bases spanning the gap. Germline V CDR1 and CDR2: KGHSH, LQKENI. The CDR3 consists of 13 residues. The CDR3 nucleotides are TGTGCCAGCTCACCACCTAAAGGGGAAAAACTGTTTTTT. It yields the protein CASSPPKGEKLFF.

The chain carries TRBV7-3 and TRBJ2-3, with a tentative D call TRBD1 (6 bases). V was pared by 2 bases and J by 2 bases, with 14 bases between. The CDR3 runs to 16 residues. Germline V CDR1 and CDR2: SGHTA, FQGTGA. The CDR3 DNA follows: TGTGCCAGCAGCTTACATGACAGGAGCAACACAGATACGCAGTATTTT. Translation: CASSLHDRSNTDTQYF.

This clone was recorded once. This sequence joins TRBV5-6 and TRBJ2-5; D remains ambiguous. CDR3 length: 12 residues. The V and J ends lost 1 base and 4 bases respectively, with 5 bases between them. The germline V gene encodes CDR1 SGHDT and CDR2 YYEEEE. The CDR3 DNA is TGTGCCAGCAGCTTGATGGGAGAGACCCAGTACTTC. Amino acids: CASSLMGETQYF.

This clone was seen just once. V gene TRBV2 combines with J gene TRBJ1-2; D remains ambiguous. This CDR3 has 13 residues. Germline values: CDR1 SNHLY, CDR2 FYNNEI. Trimming took 5 bases from V and 5 from J, leaving 12 bases between them. The CDR3 here is CASSFQSVYGYTF. In nucleotides, the CDR3 is TGTGCCAGCAGTTTCCAAAGTGTTTATGGCTACACCTTC.

The chain links TRBV11-2 to TRBJ2-3, with 7 positions matching TRBD1. Germline V gives CDR1 SGHAT, CDR2 FQNNGV. The V gene end was trimmed by 1 base and the J gene end by 5 bases; junction bases not matched to a gene: 6. The CDR3 has 15 amino acids. The CDR3, as DNA: TGTGCCAGCAGCTTAGGCAGGGGGTTGGGAGATACGCAGTATTTT. Translation: CASSLGRGLGDTQYF. The variable domain in full, completed from reference TRBV11-2 and TRBJ2-3, reads EAGVAQSPRYKIIEKRQSVAFWCNPISGHATLYWYQQILGQGPKLLIQFQNNGVVDDSQLPKDRFSAERLKGVDSTLKIQPAKLEDSAVYLCASSLGRGLGDTQYFGPGTRLTVL.

The chain uses TRBV28 and TRBJ1-6, with D possibly TRBD1 on 6 matching bases. This CDR3 is built from 14 residues. The germline V gene encodes CDR1 MDHEN and CDR2 SYDVKM. Trimming cost V 6 bases and J 5 bases, with 11 bases left between them. The DNA for the CDR3 is TGTGCCAGCAGAGGACAGACAGATAATTCACCCCTCCACTTT. As protein: CASRGQTDNSPLHF.

This chain links TRBV19 with TRBJ2-1, with TRBD2 matching 7 bases. Per the germline V gene, CDR1 is LNHDA and CDR2 is SQIVND (reference sequence). J was trimmed by 4 bases and V by 5 bases; bases with no gene match: 8. The length of the CDR3 is 15 residues. The CDR3 is CASSSPRGLYNEQFF. The CDR3 DNA sequence: TGTGCCAGTAGTTCCCCACGGGGACTATACAATGAGCAGTTCTTC.

This sequence joins TRBV7-3 and TRBJ2-1; D is perhaps TRBD2 (6 bases). V shed 5 bases and J shed 10 bases, with 18 bases lying between them. Germline V CDR1 and CDR2: SGHTA, FQGTGA. The CDR3 has 14 amino acids. CDR3 residues: CASSPGTPPPEQFF. The CDR3 region has the DNA TGTGCCAGCAGCCCCGGGACTCCACCTCCCGAGCAGTTCTTC.

V gene TRBV5-6 combines with J gene TRBJ2-7; D gene ambiguous. V dropped 0 bases and J dropped 2 bases, with 12 bases sitting between them. The CDR3 spans 15 residues. In germline, CDR1 is SGHDT, CDR2 YYEEEE. CDR3 in DNA: TGTGCCAGCAGCTTGGGTGGGTATAAAACCTACGAGCAGTACTTC. Translated: CASSLGGYKTYEQYF.

The chain uses TRBV2 and TRBJ2-5; 8 nucleotides line up with TRBD1. This CDR3 has 14 residues. Germline CDR1 reads SNHLY; CDR2 reads FYNNEI. Germline trimming cut 6 bases from V and 4 bases from J; bases unmatched to any gene: 7. The CDR3 loop is CASSGQGLRETQYF. The CDR3 nucleotides are TGTGCCAGCAGCGGACAGGGATTGAGAGAGACCCAGTACTTC.

CDR3 amino acids: CASSLVAYNEQFF. CDR3 coding DNA: TGCGCCAGCAGCTTGGTAGCCTACAATGAGCAGTTCTTC. The J gene is TRBJ2-1, the V gene TRBV5-1; D gene uncertain. V dropped 0 bases and J dropped 2 bases, with 3 bases sitting between them. This CDR3 region has 13 residues. Germline CDR1 and CDR2: SGHRS and YFSETQ.

The J gene is TRBJ2-5, the V gene TRBV5-1; possible D gene TRBD1, 6 bases. Germline CDR1 reads SGHRS; CDR2 reads YFSETQ. This CDR3 has 13 residues. Trimming took 4 bases from V and 5 from J, leaving 12 bases between them. CDR3 sequence (DNA): TGCGCCAGCAGCGCACAGGGTGGGGAGACCCAGTACTTC. Its protein is CASSAQGGETQYF.

J is TRBJ2-7 and V is TRBV25-1, with a tentative D call TRBD2 (5 bases). Germline V gene data show CDR1 as MGHDK and CDR2 as SYGVNS. The V gene lost 6 bases and the J gene lost 0 bases, with 12 bases spanning the gap. This CDR3 comprises 14 residues. Here the CDR3 DNA reads TGTGCCAGCAGGCCAGGTAGCGTCTCCTACGAGCAGTACTTC. It yields the protein CASRPGSVSYEQYF.

The J gene is TRBJ2-5, the V gene TRBV29-1; 8 nucleotides agree with TRBD1. V lost 6 bases, J lost 2 bases, and 8 bases stayed unmatched. Per germline, CDR1 SQVTM and CDR2 ANQGSEA. This CDR3 comprises 14 residues. The CDR3 sequence: CSVERGTGQETQYF. In DNA, the CDR3 is TGCAGCGTCGAGAGGGGGACAGGACAAGAGACCCAGTACTTC. Drawing the rest from reference TRBV29-1 and TRBJ2-5, the complete variable domain is SAVISQKPSRDICQRGTSLTIQCQVDSQVTMMFWYRQQPGQSLTLIATANQGSEATYESGFVIDKFPISRPNLTFSTLTVSNMSPEDSSIYLCSVERGTGQETQYFGPGTRLLVL.

This sequence joins TRBV18 and TRBJ2-7; the D is unclear. CDR1 and CDR2 from the germline V gene are KGHSH and LQKENI. V lost 4 bases and J lost 3, with 10 bases in between. CDR3 length: 13 residues. The CDR3 spells CASSRYVSYEQYF. The CDR3 DNA sequence: TGTGCCAGCTCACGATATGTAAGCTACGAGCAGTACTTC.

This chain uses TRBV11-2 with TRBJ1-2; D ambiguous. Germline-derived CDR1 and CDR2 are SGHAT and FQNNGV. This CDR3 is built from 13 residues. V lost 3 bases to trimming and J lost 9 bases, with 14 bases between them. The CDR3 loop reads CASSFSDRSSYTF. The CDR3 DNA reads as TGTGCCAGCAGCTTTAGTGATAGAAGCAGCTACACCTTC.

The chain is built from TRBV7-3 and TRBJ1-6, with a possible D match to TRBD1 (6 bases). Germline V gives CDR1 SGHTA, CDR2 FQGTGA. V lost 4 bases and J 10 bases, leaving 11 bases between the germline ends. CDR3 length: 13 residues. The CDR3 loop reads CASSYGGKSPLHF. The DNA for the CDR3 is TGTGCCAGCAGCTATGGGGGCAAATCACCCCTCCACTTT.

The rearrangement links TRBV6-1 to TRBJ2-7; unclear D gene. Germline CDR1 reads MNHNS; CDR2 reads SASEGT. CDR3 length: 15 residues. With 2 bases removed from V and 6 bases from J, the gap between germline ends came to 17 bases. CDR3 in amino acids: CASSEYGQVPGEQYF. For the CDR3, the DNA is TGTGCCAGCAGTGAATACGGGCAGGTCCCGGGCGAGCAGTACTTC.

The V gene is TRBV6-4, the J gene TRBJ1-3; D remains unclear. CDR3 size: 17 residues. Germline V gene lookup returns CDR1 MRHNA and CDR2 SNTAGT. V gave up 0 bases and J gave up 2 bases, with 14 bases separating them. The CDR3 reads CASSDSMGSKTGNTIYF. The CDR3 DNA reads TGTGCCAGCAGTGACTCGATGGGGTCCAAGACTGGAAACACCATATATTTT.

The gene calls are TRBV5-6 and TRBJ1-2; D uncertain. The CDR3 has 11 residues. Trimming removed 3 bases at V and 2 bases at J, with 2 bases between. CDR1 is SGHDT, CDR2 YYEEEE, per germline. The CDR3 sequence: CASSSNYGYTF. CDR3 sequence (DNA): TGTGCCAGCAGCTCCAACTATGGCTACACCTTC.

The chain combines TRBV6-5 with TRBJ2-6; D unresolved. V lost 6 bases to trimming and J lost 3 bases, with 12 bases between them. CDR3 size: 15 residues. Germline V gene data show CDR1 as MNHEY and CDR2 as SVGAGI. The CDR3: CASSPTVIGANVLTF. The CDR3 region has the DNA TGTGCCAGCAGCCCCACCGTGATTGGGGCCAACGTCCTGACTTTC.

The chain uses TRBV10-3 and TRBJ2-1, with TRBD2 matching 13 bases. With 3 bases clipped from V and 7 bases from J, the junction kept 6 bases outside the gene matches. The germline gives CDR1 ENHRY, CDR2 SYGVKD. The CDR3 totals 16 residues. The CDR3 DNA follows: TGTGCCATCAGTGAATCGGGACTAGCGGGGCTGAATGAGCAGTTCTTC. Its translation: CAISESGLAGLNEQFF.

The V and J genes are TRBV2 and TRBJ1-6; TRBD1 matches 7 bases. V shed 8 bases and J 6 bases; nucleotides not matched to a gene: 13. Germline V gene data show CDR1 as SNHLY and CDR2 as FYNNEI. CDR3 length equals 16 residues. This chain's CDR3 is CASRPDRLIINSPLHF. CDR3 coding DNA: TGTGCCAGCCGGCCGGACAGGTTAATAATTAATTCACCCCTCCACTTT.

The chain recombines TRBV4-3 with TRBJ2-6; D not resolved. Germline CDR1 is LGHNA and CDR2 is YSLEER. The CDR3 is 14 residues long. V lost 0 bases and J lost 0, with 0 bases in between. The CDR3 nucleotides read TGCGCCAGCAGCCAAGACTCTGGGGCCAACGTCCTGACTTTC. It translates to CASSQDSGANVLTF.

This rearrangement joins TRBV27 to TRBJ2-6; D is perhaps TRBD1 (5 bases). This CDR3 comprises 16 residues. Germline CDR1 and CDR2: MNHEY and SMNVEV (reference sequence). Trimming removed 5 bases at V and 0 bases at J, with 11 bases between. The CDR3 nucleotides are TGTGCCAGCAGTCTAGGGGTTGGCTCTGGGGCCAACGTCCTGACTTTC. Its protein is CASSLGVGSGANVLTF.

The chain recombines TRBV7-9 with TRBJ1-6; possibly TRBD1 for D (5 bases). The V end was cut by 3 bases, the J end by 9 bases, with 18 bases between. Germline values: CDR1 SEHNR, CDR2 FQNEAQ (reference sequence). This CDR3 spans 16 amino acids. DNA for the CDR3: TGTGCCAGCAGCTTGGGGGTGGGATCAGTTTTTTCACCCCTCCACTTT. Its translation is CASSLGVGSVFSPLHF. Combining the CDR3 with reference TRBV7-9 and TRBJ1-6 gives the whole variable domain DTGVSQNPRHKITKRGQNVTFRCDPISEHNRLYWYRQTLGQGPEFLTYFQNEAQLEKSRLLSDRFSAERPKGSFSTLEIQRTEQGDSAMYLCASSLGVGSVFSPLHFGNGTRLTVT.